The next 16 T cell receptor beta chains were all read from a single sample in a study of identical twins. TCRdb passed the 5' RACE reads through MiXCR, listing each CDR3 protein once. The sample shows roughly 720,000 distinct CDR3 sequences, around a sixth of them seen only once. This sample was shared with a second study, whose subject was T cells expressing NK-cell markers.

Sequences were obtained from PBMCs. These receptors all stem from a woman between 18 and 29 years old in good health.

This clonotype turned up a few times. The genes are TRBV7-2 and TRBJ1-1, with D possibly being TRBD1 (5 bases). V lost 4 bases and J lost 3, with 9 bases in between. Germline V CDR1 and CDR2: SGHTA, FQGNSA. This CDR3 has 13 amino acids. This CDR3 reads CASSSRRDTEAFF. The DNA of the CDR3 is TGTGCCAGCAGCTCGCGCAGGGACACTGAAGCTTTCTTT.

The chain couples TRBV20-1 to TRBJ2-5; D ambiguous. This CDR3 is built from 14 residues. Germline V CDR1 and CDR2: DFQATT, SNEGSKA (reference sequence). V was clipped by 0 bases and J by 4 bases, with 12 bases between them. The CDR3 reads CSARDLVGGETQYF. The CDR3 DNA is TGCAGTGCTAGAGACTTGGTAGGCGGAGAGACCCAGTACTTC.

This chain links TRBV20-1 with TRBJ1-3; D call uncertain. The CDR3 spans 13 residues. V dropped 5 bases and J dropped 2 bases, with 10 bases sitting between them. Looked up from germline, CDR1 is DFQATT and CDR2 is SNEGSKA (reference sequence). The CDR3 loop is CSAAPGAGNTIYF. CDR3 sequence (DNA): TGCAGTGCTGCCCCGGGTGCTGGAAACACCATATATTTT.

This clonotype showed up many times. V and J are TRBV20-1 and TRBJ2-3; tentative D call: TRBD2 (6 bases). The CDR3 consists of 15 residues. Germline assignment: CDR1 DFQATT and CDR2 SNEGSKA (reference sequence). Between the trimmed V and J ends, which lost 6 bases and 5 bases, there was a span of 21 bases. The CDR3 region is CSAHMGRERIDTQYF. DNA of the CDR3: TGCAGTGCCCACATGGGACGGGAGAGGATAGATACGCAGTATTTT.

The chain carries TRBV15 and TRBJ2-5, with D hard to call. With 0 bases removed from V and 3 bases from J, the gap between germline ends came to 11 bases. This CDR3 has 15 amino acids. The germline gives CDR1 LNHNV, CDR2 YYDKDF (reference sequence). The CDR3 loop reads CATSRDYQDKETQYF. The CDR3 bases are TGTGCCACCAGCAGAGATTATCAAGATAAAGAGACCCAGTACTTC.

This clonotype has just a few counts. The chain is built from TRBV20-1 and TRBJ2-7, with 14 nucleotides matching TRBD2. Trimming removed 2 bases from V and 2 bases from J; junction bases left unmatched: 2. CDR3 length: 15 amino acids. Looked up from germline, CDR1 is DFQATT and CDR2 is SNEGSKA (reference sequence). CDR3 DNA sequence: TGCAGTGCTAGATTGGGACTAGCGGGGGCCTACGAGCAGTACTTC. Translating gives CSARLGLAGAYEQYF.

CDR3: CASSRSGTSGGTSSYNEQFF. The CDR3 region has the DNA TGTGCCAGCAGCAGATCCGGGACTAGCGGGGGGACTAGCTCCTACAATGAGCAGTTCTTC. The chain is built from TRBV11-1 and TRBJ2-1, with 15 bases fitting TRBD2. The V gene's germline CDR1 is SGHAT and CDR2 FQDESV (reference sequence). Trimming at V came to 5 bases and at J to 0 bases, leaving 11 bases not matched to a gene. The CDR3 runs to 20 residues.

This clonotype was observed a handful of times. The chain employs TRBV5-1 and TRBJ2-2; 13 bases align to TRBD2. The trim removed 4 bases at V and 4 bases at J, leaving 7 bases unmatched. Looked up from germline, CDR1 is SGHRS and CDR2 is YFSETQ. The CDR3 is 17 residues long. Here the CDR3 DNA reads TGCGCCAGCAGCGCGACTAGCGGGAGGAGTATCACCGGGGAGCTGTTTTTT. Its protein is CASSATSGRSITGELFF.

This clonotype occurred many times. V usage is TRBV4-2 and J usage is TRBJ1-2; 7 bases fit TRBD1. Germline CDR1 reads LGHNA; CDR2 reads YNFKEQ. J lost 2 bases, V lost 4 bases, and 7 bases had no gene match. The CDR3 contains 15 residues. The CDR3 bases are TGTGCCAGCAGCCCCCGGGACAGACCAAACTATGGCTACACCTTC. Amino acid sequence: CASSPRDRPNYGYTF.

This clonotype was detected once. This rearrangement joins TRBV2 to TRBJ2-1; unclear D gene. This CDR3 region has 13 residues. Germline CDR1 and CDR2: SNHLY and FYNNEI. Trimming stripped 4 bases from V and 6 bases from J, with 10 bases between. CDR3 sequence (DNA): TGTGCCAGCAGTGTAGAACGAACCAATGAGCAGTTCTTC. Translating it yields CASSVERTNEQFF.

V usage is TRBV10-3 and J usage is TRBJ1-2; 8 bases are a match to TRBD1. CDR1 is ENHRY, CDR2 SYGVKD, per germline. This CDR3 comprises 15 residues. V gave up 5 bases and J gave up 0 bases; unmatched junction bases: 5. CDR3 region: CAISLTGASNYGYTF. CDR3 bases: TGTGCCATCAGTCTGACAGGGGCCTCTAACTATGGCTACACCTTC.

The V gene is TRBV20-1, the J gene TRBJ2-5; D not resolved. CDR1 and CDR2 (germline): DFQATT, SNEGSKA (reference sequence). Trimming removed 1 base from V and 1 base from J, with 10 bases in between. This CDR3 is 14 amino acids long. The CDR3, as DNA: TGCAGTGCTAGAGTGGCTTCTTCCCAAGAGACCCAGTACTTC. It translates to CSARVASSQETQYF.

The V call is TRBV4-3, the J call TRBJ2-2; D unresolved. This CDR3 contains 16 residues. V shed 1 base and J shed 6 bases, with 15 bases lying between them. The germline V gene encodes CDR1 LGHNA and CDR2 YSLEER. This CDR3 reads CASSQGDLVRSGELFF. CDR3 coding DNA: TGCGCCAGCAGCCAAGGAGATCTAGTTCGGTCCGGGGAGCTGTTTTTT.

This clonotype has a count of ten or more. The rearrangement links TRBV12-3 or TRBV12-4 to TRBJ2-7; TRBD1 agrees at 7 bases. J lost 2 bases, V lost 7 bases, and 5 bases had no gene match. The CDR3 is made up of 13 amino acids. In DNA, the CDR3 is TGTGCCAGCACCCATCAGGGGGCCTACGAGCAGTACTTC. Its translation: CASTHQGAYEQYF.

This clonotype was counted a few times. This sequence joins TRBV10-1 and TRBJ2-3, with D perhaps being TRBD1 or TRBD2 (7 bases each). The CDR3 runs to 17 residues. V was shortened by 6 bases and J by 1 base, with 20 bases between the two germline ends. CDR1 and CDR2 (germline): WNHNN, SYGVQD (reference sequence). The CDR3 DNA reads TGCGCCAGCAGGGCCATGACTAGCAGGGGGGGCACAGATACGCAGTATTTT. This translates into CASRAMTSRGGTDTQYF.

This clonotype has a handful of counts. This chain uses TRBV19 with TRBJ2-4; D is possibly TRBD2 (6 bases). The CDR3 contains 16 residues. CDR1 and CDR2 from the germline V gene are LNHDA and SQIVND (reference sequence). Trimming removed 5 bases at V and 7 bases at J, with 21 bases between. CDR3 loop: CASSPTPSGRRNIQYF. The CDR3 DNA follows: TGTGCCAGTAGTCCTACCCCCTCGGGGAGGAGGAACATTCAGTACTTC.